The 7 T cell receptor beta chains below all came from one sample that was sequenced in a study of identical twins. TCRdb independently ran MiXCR on the 5' RACE reads; one entry per CDR3 protein. The table shows about 430,000 distinct CDR3 sequences, with around 20% occurring only once. The sample was naive T cells sorted from blood. Receptors originate from a man aged 45-65 years in good health.

In this sample, this clonotype turned up many times. The chain employs TRBV11-1 and TRBJ2-1, with 8 bases fitting TRBD1. V trimming: 5 bases; J trimming: 2 bases; junction bases outside the gene matches: 5. The CDR3 runs 15 residues. Germline assignment: CDR1 SGHAT and CDR2 FQDESV (reference sequence). CDR3 sequence reads: CASSQPTGAYNEQFF. The CDR3 bases are TGTGCCAGCAGCCAGCCGACAGGGGCCTACAATGAGCAGTTCTTC.

J is TRBJ1-1 and V is TRBV12-3 or TRBV12-4; no definite D call. V shed 6 bases and J shed 4 bases, with 12 bases lying between them. CDR3 size: 13 residues. The CDR3 sequence is CASRVTAITEAFF. CDR3 nucleotide sequence: TGTGCCAGCAGAGTTACAGCAATCACTGAAGCTTTCTTT.

This clonotype was seen at least ten times. The gene calls are TRBV5-1 and TRBJ2-2; weak D call: TRBD2 (5 bases). CDR3 length: 15 residues. V gave up 2 bases and J gave up 4 bases, with 12 bases separating them. The germline CDR1 and CDR2 sequences are SGHRS and YFSETQ. The CDR3 protein is CASSFVGAGTGELFF. In nucleotides, the CDR3 is TGCGCCAGCAGCTTTGTGGGAGCAGGCACCGGGGAGCTGTTTTTT.

In this sample, this clonotype turned up a few times. The chain employs TRBV5-1 and TRBJ2-1, with a possible D match to TRBD2 (5 bases). Germline V gene sequence: CDR1 SGHRS, CDR2 YFSETQ. V lost 4 bases and J lost 7, with 18 bases in between. The CDR3 covers 15 residues. The CDR3, as DNA: TGCGCCAGCAGCGGGGTTAGCGCCCGGGGAAATGAGCAGTTCTTC. Translated: CASSGVSARGNEQFF.

This clonotype was seen only a few times. The chain is built from TRBV5-1 and TRBJ1-5, with TRBD1 identical over 8 bases. The CDR3 runs to 17 residues. Germline V lookup: CDR1 SGHRS, CDR2 YFSETQ. V shed 3 bases and J 1 base; nucleotides not matched to a gene: 9. CDR3 bases: TGCGCCAGCAGCTCCGGGACAGGCCGAGGGAGCAATCAGCCCCAGCATTTT. Translation: CASSSGTGRGSNQPQHF. Complete variable domain (other parts from reference TRBV5-1 and TRBJ1-5): KAGVTQTPRYLIKTRGQQVTLSCSPISGHRSVSWYQQTPGQGLQFLFEYFSETQRNKGNFPGRFSGRQFSNSRSEMNVSTLELGDSALYLCASSSGTGRGSNQPQHFGDGTRLSIL.

This clonotype turned up a few times. The chain uses TRBV5-1 and TRBJ2-1, with TRBD2 matching 16 bases. Unmatched junction bases numbered 7, after V lost 4 bases and J lost 0 bases. The CDR3 consists of 19 residues. CDR1 and CDR2 (germline): SGHRS, YFSETQ. The CDR3 nucleotides read TGCGCCAGCAGCCCGATGGGACTAGCGGGGGGGAGCTCCTACAATGAGCAGTTCTTC. This codes for CASSPMGLAGGSSYNEQFF.

V and J are TRBV4-3 and TRBJ2-1, with no clear D. The V end lost 2 bases, the J end lost 0 bases, and 8 bases lay between the germline ends. The CDR3 length is 15 residues. CDR1 is LGHNA and CDR2 is YSLEER in the germline V gene. CDR3 bases: TGCGCCAGCAGCCAATTAGCCAGCTCCTACAATGAGCAGTTCTTC. Encoded protein: CASSQLASSYNEQFF.